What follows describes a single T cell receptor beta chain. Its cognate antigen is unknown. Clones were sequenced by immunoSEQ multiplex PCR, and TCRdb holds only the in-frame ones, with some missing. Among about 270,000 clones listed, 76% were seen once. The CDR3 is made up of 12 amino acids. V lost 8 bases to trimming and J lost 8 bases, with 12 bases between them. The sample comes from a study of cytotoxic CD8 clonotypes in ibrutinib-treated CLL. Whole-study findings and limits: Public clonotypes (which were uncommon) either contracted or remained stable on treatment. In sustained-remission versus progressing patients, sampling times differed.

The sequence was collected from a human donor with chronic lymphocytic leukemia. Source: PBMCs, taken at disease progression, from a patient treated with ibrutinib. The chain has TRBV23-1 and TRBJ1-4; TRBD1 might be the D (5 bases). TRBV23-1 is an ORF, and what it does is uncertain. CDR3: CASGASREKLFF. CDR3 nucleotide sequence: TGCGCCAGCGGGGCCTCTCGGGAAAAACTGTTTTTT.